A single sample gave rise to the 17 T cell receptor beta chains below, sequenced in a study of T-cell reconstitution after alpha-beta-depleted transplantation in children. Unique molecular identifiers were incorporated into the prepared TCRbeta library. TCRdb reanalysed the PCR reads using MiXCR and keeps one entry per CDR3 protein. The table records roughly 240,000 distinct CDR3 sequences, 6.5% to 10% of them present only once. The sequencing here drew on PBMCs, mostly from graft donor cells, taken 180 days after TCRalphabeta/CD19-depleted stem cell transplant. Every receptor here comes from a male patient younger than 18 who had a stem cell transplant for acute lymphoblastic leukemia, so the T cells may come from the graft donor.

This CDR3 reads CSAVTGGAYEQYF. In DNA, the CDR3 is TGCAGTGCCGTGACAGGGGGCGCGTACGAGCAGTACTTC. The gene calls are TRBV20-1 and TRBJ2-7; TRBD1 agrees at 10 bases. CDR3 length: 13 amino acids. Germline trimming cut 6 bases from V and 4 bases from J; bases unmatched to any gene: 6. Germline loops: CDR1 DFQATT, CDR2 SNEGSKA (reference sequence).

At least ten counts were recorded for this clonotype. The chain combines TRBV27 with TRBJ2-1, with 12 bases that match TRBD2. Germline loops: CDR1 MNHEY, CDR2 SMNVEV (reference sequence). V trimming: 5 bases; J trimming: 12 bases; junction bases outside the gene matches: 8. This CDR3 is built from 14 residues. DNA for the CDR3: TGTGCCAGCAGTGGGGGAGGACTAGCGGGGCGGCAGTTCTTC. It codes for CASSGGGLAGRQFF.

This chain joins TRBV3-1 and TRBJ1-5, with TRBD1 as a possible D gene (6 bases). CDR1 is LGHDT and CDR2 is YNNKEL in the germline V gene (reference sequence). There are 14 residues in the CDR3. The V and J ends lost 4 bases and 4 bases respectively, with 11 bases between them. The CDR3 region is CASSPQGVNQPQHF. For the CDR3, the DNA is TGTGCCAGCAGCCCACAGGGTGTAAATCAGCCCCAGCATTTT.

In this sample, this clonotype turned up many times. V gene TRBV19 combines with J gene TRBJ2-7, with 7 positions matching TRBD1. V was pared by 3 bases and J by 3 bases, with 8 bases of the junction left unmatched. The CDR3 contains 15 residues. In germline, CDR1 is LNHDA, CDR2 SQIVND (reference sequence). The CDR3 sequence is CASSMRQGSGYEQYF. The CDR3 DNA reads as TGTGCCAGTAGTATGCGACAGGGATCCGGCTACGAGCAGTACTTC.

In this sample, this clonotype turned up many times. This chain connects TRBV28 to TRBJ1-5; 9 nucleotides align to TRBD1. V lost 4 bases and J lost 7; bases outside the gene matches: 5. Per the germline V gene, CDR1 is MDHEN and CDR2 is SYDVKM. The CDR3 loop spans 14 amino acids. CDR3 DNA sequence: TGTGCCAGCAGTTCCCTAGACAGGGGGCAGCCCCAGCATTTT. It specifies CASSSLDRGQPQHF.

This clonotype turned up a few times. The CDR3 region has the DNA TGTGCCAGCAGCGCGGCAATCTACGAGCAGTACTTC. Translation: CASSAAIYEQYF. This chain joins TRBV2 and TRBJ2-7; D is uncertain. CDR3 length equals 12 residues. The germline CDR1 and CDR2 sequences are SNHLY and FYNNEI. Trimming left V 6 bases short and J 3 bases short, with 9 bases between. Using reference TRBV2 and TRBJ2-7 for the parts outside the CDR3, the full variable domain is EPEVTQTPSHQVTQMGQEVILRCVPISNHLYFYWYRQILGQKVEFLVSFYNNEISEKSEIFDDQFSVERPDGSNFTLKIRSTKLEDSAMYFCASSAAIYEQYFGPGTRLTVT.

This clonotype appeared many times. The genes are TRBV20-1 and TRBJ1-1, with D possibly being TRBD1 (6 bases). Trimming removed 4 bases from V and 4 bases from J, with 10 bases in between. CDR1 and CDR2 (germline): DFQATT, SNEGSKA (reference sequence). The length of the CDR3 is 12 residues. CDR3 sequence: CSAIRGVTEAFF. CDR3 in DNA: TGCAGTGCTATAAGGGGGGTCACTGAAGCTTTCTTT.

This clonotype has ten or more counts. J is TRBJ2-5 and V is TRBV7-9; unclear D gene. The V and J ends lost 0 bases and 5 bases respectively, with 4 bases between them. The CDR3 consists of 12 residues. Germline V gene lookup returns CDR1 SEHNR and CDR2 FQNEAQ (reference sequence). DNA of the CDR3: TGTGCCAGCAGCTTAGCTACGGAGACCCAGTACTTC. Protein: CASSLATETQYF.

In its sample, this clonotype was seen many times. The J gene is TRBJ2-7, the V gene TRBV28, with D possibly matching TRBD2 (6 bases). Germline assignment: CDR1 MDHEN and CDR2 SYDVKM. V lost 3 bases and J lost 6, with 12 bases in between. This CDR3 has 13 amino acids. The chain's CDR3 is CASSFRVGGEQYF. The DNA for the CDR3 is TGTGCCAGCAGTTTTCGGGTCGGGGGCGAGCAGTACTTC.

This clonotype was found many times. J is TRBJ2-3 and V is TRBV11-2; TRBD2 matches 7 bases. Germline V CDR1 and CDR2: SGHAT, FQNNGV. This CDR3 is built from 16 residues. J gave up 2 bases and V 4 bases, and 9 bases lay outside the gene matches. Here the CDR3 reads CASSWLVTSLTDTQYF. CDR3 DNA sequence: TGTGCCAGCAGCTGGCTTGTGACTAGCCTCACAGATACGCAGTATTTT.

This clonotype was detected only a few times. The chain uses TRBV11-2 and TRBJ2-7, with D unclear. Germline CDR1 is SGHAT and CDR2 is FQNNGV. V gave up 0 bases and J gave up 12 bases, with 12 bases separating them. This CDR3 contains 12 residues. The CDR3 spells CASSLDRLVWYF. CDR3 nucleotides: TGTGCCAGCAGCTTAGATAGGCTTGTTTGGTACTTC. Filled out from reference TRBV11-2 and TRBJ2-7, the complete variable domain reads EAGVAQSPRYKIIEKRQSVAFWCNPISGHATLYWYQQILGQGPKLLIQFQNNGVVDDSQLPKDRFSAERLKGVDSTLKIQPAKLEDSAVYLCASSLDRLVWYFGPGTRLTVT.

This clonotype was observed at least ten times. This chain links TRBV2 with TRBJ2-3; 11 nucleotides line up with TRBD2. Germline assignment: CDR1 SNHLY and CDR2 FYNNEI. The length of the CDR3 is 22 residues. The V and J ends lost 2 bases and 10 bases, in that order; junction bases with no gene match: 29. The CDR3 DNA reads as TGTGCCAGCAGTGAAAGGGAGGGCATCCCGGGACTAGCGGAATTTCATCGGGGAGCGCAGTATTTT. Protein: CASSEREGIPGLAEFHRGAQYF.

The table lists this clonotype with many counts. The rearrangement uses TRBV9 and TRBJ1-3; D is uncertain. The CDR3 spans 14 residues. Germline values: CDR1 SGDLS, CDR2 YYNGEE. With 0 bases removed from V and 3 bases from J, the gap between germline ends came to 7 bases. This CDR3 reads CASSVDTFGNTIYF. The CDR3 DNA reads as TGTGCCAGCAGCGTAGATACATTTGGAAACACCATATATTTT.

This clonotype was counted at least ten times. V is TRBV12-3 or TRBV12-4 and J is TRBJ2-7; D is unresolved. CDR3 size: 12 residues. The ends were cut back, 6 bases at V and 2 bases at J, with 8 bases in the middle. The CDR3 coding sequence is TGTGCCAGCAGCCCTGGGCCCTACGAGCAGTACTTC. Residues: CASSPGPYEQYF.

This clonotype has a count of ten or more. V is TRBV7-8 and J is TRBJ2-5; D unclear. The germline gives CDR1 SGHVS, CDR2 FQNEAQ. Between the trimmed V and J ends, which lost 4 bases and 2 bases, there was a span of 8 bases. The CDR3 runs 13 residues. The CDR3 DNA reads TGTGCCAGCAGCTCCTCAAATCAAGAGACCCAGTACTTC. The encoded protein is CASSSSNQETQYF.

This clonotype was picked up a small number of times. This chain uses TRBV15 with TRBJ2-1; D is unresolved. Deletions cut 0 bases from V and 6 bases from J, with 9 bases between. The CDR3 covers 14 residues. Germline V gives CDR1 LNHNV, CDR2 YYDKDF (reference sequence). The DNA for the CDR3 is TGTGCCACCAGCAGAGATATAGTACCCAATGAGCAGTTCTTC. Amino acid sequence: CATSRDIVPNEQFF. The variable domain in full, with the rest retrieved from reference TRBV15 and TRBJ2-1, is DAMVIQNPRYQVTQFGKPVTLSCSQTLNHNVMYWYQQKSSQAPKLLFHYYDKDFNNEADTPDNFQSRRPNTSFCFLDIRSPGLGDTAMYLCATSRDIVPNEQFFGPGTRLTVL.

The table lists this clonotype with many counts. The chain has TRBV5-1 and TRBJ2-7; D is ambiguous. This CDR3 region has 14 residues. V was shortened by 0 bases and J by 6 bases, with 13 bases between the two germline ends. Germline loops: CDR1 SGHRS, CDR2 YFSETQ. CDR3 region: CASSLAGRDREQYF. The CDR3 DNA follows: TGCGCCAGCAGCTTGGCCGGAAGGGATCGCGAGCAGTACTTC.